The next 27 T cell receptor beta chains were all read from a single sample in a study of T cell responses to AZD1222 COVID-19 vaccine. Clones were read by immunoSEQ multiplex PCR, and TCRdb kept only the in-frame ones, dropping some. The sample carries some 110,000 clones, less than 90% recorded once. This specimen consisted of peripheral blood, obtained on day 0 of AZD1222 vaccination. Receptors originate from an adult in good health.

The J gene is TRBJ1-1, the V gene TRBV29-1, with 9 bases fitting TRBD1. The CDR3 is 12 residues long. Germline loops: CDR1 SQVTM, CDR2 ANQGSEA. V lost 6 bases, J lost 8 bases, and 7 bases stayed unmatched. The CDR3 DNA follows: TGCAGCGTCGTCCCGGGACAGGGAGAAGCTTTCTTT. Encoded protein: CSVVPGQGEAFF.

With respect to this clone: The same CDR3 arises from other DNA sequences in this sample as well. The chain has TRBV9 and TRBJ2-5; no reliable D call. Germline values: CDR1 SGDLS, CDR2 YYNGEE. The V end lost 7 bases, the J end lost 4 bases, and 2 bases lay between the germline ends. This CDR3 contains 9 residues. The CDR3 DNA follows: TGTGCCAGCGGAGAGACCCAGTACTTC. This encodes CASGETQYF.

In the case of this clone: Its ends do not fully match the called genes, so a read error is possible. This chain joins TRBV19 and TRBJ2-2; the D is unclear. The CDR3 length is 12 residues. Germline V lookup: CDR1 LNHDA, CDR2 SQIVND (reference sequence). The CDR3 DNA is TGTGCCAGTAGTAAGGTCACCTGGGAGCTGTTTTTT. Its translation: CASSKVTWELFF.

This clone was picked up a small number of times. This chain connects TRBV25-1 to TRBJ1-5; D is undetermined. The V end lost 4 bases, the J end lost 0 bases, and 10 bases lay between the germline ends. The CDR3 has 15 amino acids. Looked up from germline, CDR1 is MGHDK and CDR2 is SYGVNS. In DNA form, the CDR3 reads TGTGCCAGCAGTGGATCTAGGTCTAGCAATCAGCCCCAGCATTTT. This gives the protein CASSGSRSSNQPQHF.

The V call is TRBV4-1, the J call TRBJ2-3; 9 bases map to TRBD1. CDR1 and CDR2 (germline): MGHRA, YSYEKL. V was clipped by 1 base and J by 3 bases; unmatched bases: 5. The CDR3 contains 16 residues. The CDR3 region is CASSQVWTGETDTQYF. In DNA form, the CDR3 reads TGCGCCAGCAGCCAAGTTTGGACAGGGGAAACAGATACGCAGTATTTT.

The genes are TRBV2 and TRBJ1-6; TRBD1 is a possible D gene (5 bases). The V gene's germline CDR1 is SNHLY and CDR2 FYNNEI. Between the trimmed V and J ends, which lost 6 bases and 3 bases, there was a span of 12 bases. This CDR3 comprises 15 residues. The CDR3 protein is CASRSRDDYNSPLHF. The CDR3 coding sequence is TGTGCCAGCAGATCCCGGGACGACTATAATTCACCCCTCCACTTT.

The CDR3 DNA reads as TGTGCCAGCAAGGCGAGCGGGACCCCCTACGAGCAGTACTTC. Translation: CASKASGTPYEQYF. V gene TRBV28 combines with J gene TRBJ2-7; 7 bases agree with TRBD2. The ends lost 7 bases at V and 2 bases at J; junction bases unmatched: 8. Looked up from germline, CDR1 is MDHEN and CDR2 is SYDVKM. This CDR3 contains 14 residues.

The genes are TRBV27 and TRBJ1-1, with D unresolved. The CDR3 loop spans 13 amino acids. Germline V gives CDR1 MNHEY, CDR2 SMNVEV (reference sequence). V lost 7 bases and J 2 bases, leaving 11 bases between the germline ends. For the CDR3, the DNA is TGTGCCAGCATTCGGGTGGGAAACACTGAAGCTTTCTTT. This translates into CASIRVGNTEAFF.

The V call is TRBV29-1, the J call TRBJ1-5; D is possibly TRBD1 (6 bases). This CDR3 has 13 residues. Germline-derived CDR1 and CDR2 are SQVTM and ANQGSEA. The V and J ends lost 7 bases and 2 bases respectively, with 12 bases between them. The CDR3 protein is CSAAAGGNQPQHF. CDR3 bases: TGCAGCGCCGCCGCAGGGGGCAATCAGCCCCAGCATTTT.

The chain combines TRBV24-1 with TRBJ1-5, with TRBD1 identical over 10 bases. There are 14 residues in the CDR3. Germline-derived CDR1 and CDR2 are KGHDR and SFDVKD. Trimming at V came to 9 bases and at J to 3 bases, leaving 4 bases not matched to a gene. The chain's CDR3 is CATGQGGSNQPQHF. Written as DNA, the CDR3 is TGTGCCACCGGACAGGGGGGGTCCAATCAGCCCCAGCATTTT.

V and J are TRBV28 and TRBJ1-4; D is possibly TRBD1 (5 bases). The V gene's germline CDR1 is MDHEN and CDR2 SYDVKM. Trimming shortened V by 5 bases and J by 3 bases, and 10 bases separated the two germline ends. This CDR3 is 14 amino acids long. Written as DNA, the CDR3 is TGTGCCAGCAGTGCCGGGGGTTCTAATGAAAAACTGTTTTTT. Protein product: CASSAGGSNEKLFF.

The J gene is TRBJ2-1, the V gene TRBV6-5; D assignment may be TRBD1 or TRBD2 (6 bases each). The germline CDR1 and CDR2 sequences are MNHEY and SVGAGI. V was clipped by 8 bases and J by 7 bases, with 21 bases between them. The CDR3 is 15 residues long. The chain's CDR3 is CASGKGGGLVNEQFF. The CDR3 DNA reads TGTGCCAGCGGCAAGGGGGGAGGATTGGTGAATGAGCAGTTCTTC.

This sequence joins TRBV5-1 and TRBJ1-5; possibly TRBD1 for D (5 bases). The CDR3 is 14 residues long. The germline V and J ends were trimmed by 0 bases and 7 bases, with 11 bases remaining between them. Germline CDR1 reads SGHRS; CDR2 reads YFSETQ. CDR3 sequence (DNA): TGCGCCAGCAGCTTGGATGGGGGTGGGCAGCCCCAGCATTTT. Protein: CASSLDGGGQPQHF. Full variable domain (missing parts from reference TRBV5-1 and TRBJ1-5): KAGVTQTPRYLIKTRGQQVTLSCSPISGHRSVSWYQQTPGQGLQFLFEYFSETQRNKGNFPGRFSGRQFSNSRSEMNVSTLELGDSALYLCASSLDGGGQPQHFGDGTRLSIL.

The chain is built from TRBV20-1 and TRBJ1-1; no definite D call. V gave up 3 bases and J gave up 6 bases, with 11 bases separating them. CDR3 length: 12 amino acids. Germline V gene sequence: CDR1 DFQATT, CDR2 SNEGSKA (reference sequence). DNA of the CDR3: TGCAGTGCTAGTCGGCAGATATCTGAAGCTTTCTTT. Protein: CSASRQISEAFF.

The genes are TRBV2 and TRBJ2-5; the D gene is possibly TRBD2 (6 bases). The CDR3 covers 18 residues. Germline CDR1 SNHLY, CDR2 FYNNEI. The ends were cut back, 2 bases at V and 4 bases at J, with 23 bases in the middle. The CDR3 DNA is TGTGCCAGCAGTGAATTAGCGAGCGGGCTCCGACTAGGAGAGACCCAGTACTTC. Its protein is CASSELASGLRLGETQYF.

This sequence joins TRBV5-1 and TRBJ1-5; TRBD1 matches at 7 bases. Germline V gives CDR1 SGHRS, CDR2 YFSETQ. The CDR3 consists of 14 residues. Germline trimming cut 4 bases from V and 7 bases from J; bases unmatched to any gene: 8. The CDR3 DNA is TGCGCCAGCAGCGCAGACAGGGCTGGACAGCCCCAGCATTTT. It translates to CASSADRAGQPQHF.

This clone was counted only a few times. The rearrangement links TRBV7-9 to TRBJ2-5, with D perhaps TRBD2 (6 bases). Trimming took off 2 bases at V and 2 bases at J, with 9 bases between the two ends. This CDR3 is 14 amino acids long. Germline V gene data show CDR1 as SEHNR and CDR2 as FQNEAQ (reference sequence). Here the CDR3 reads CASSLWGGQETQYF. The CDR3 DNA follows: TGTGCCAGCAGCTTATGGGGAGGTCAAGAGACCCAGTACTTC.

V gene TRBV10-3 combines with J gene TRBJ1-6; D may be TRBD1 (6 bases). The CDR3 extends over 15 amino acids. Germline-derived CDR1 and CDR2 are ENHRY and SYGVKD. The germline V and J ends were trimmed by 3 bases and 7 bases, with 13 bases remaining between them. The CDR3 protein is CAISEWRQGNSPLHF. CDR3 sequence (DNA): TGTGCCATCAGTGAATGGCGGCAGGGGAATTCACCCCTCCACTTT.

The genes are TRBV6-5 and TRBJ2-7, with 9 positions matching TRBD1. This CDR3 contains 14 residues. Germline-derived CDR1 and CDR2 are MNHEY and SVGAGI. J was trimmed by 3 bases and V by 7 bases; bases with no gene match: 7. This CDR3 reads CASIKDRGLYEQYF. The CDR3 DNA reads TGTGCCAGCATTAAGGACAGGGGTCTCTACGAGCAGTACTTC.

This sequence joins TRBV19 and TRBJ2-7, with TRBD2 matching over 9 bases. J lost 2 bases, V lost 5 bases, and 7 bases had no gene match. This CDR3 is 15 amino acids long. Per the germline V gene, CDR1 is LNHDA and CDR2 is SQIVND (reference sequence). CDR3 sequence reads: CASSERGLAPYEQYF. The CDR3 DNA follows: TGTGCCAGTAGTGAGCGGGGACTAGCTCCCTACGAGCAGTACTTC.

This clone showed up just a few times. One end of the junction does not line up with germline, which may come from a read error. The chain uses TRBV11-2 and TRBJ2-2; 9 bases agree with TRBD2. Looked up from germline, CDR1 is SGHAT and CDR2 is FQNNGV. The CDR3 extends over 15 amino acids. The CDR3, as DNA: TGTGCCAGCAGGTTAGCGGGAGTAGACACCGGGGAGCTGTTTTTT. Encoded protein: CASRLAGVDTGELFF.

The rearrangement uses TRBV18 and TRBJ2-1, with 8 bases fitting TRBD1. CDR3 length equals 17 residues. Unmatched junction bases numbered 16, after V lost 8 bases and J lost 4 bases. Germline V gives CDR1 KGHSH, CDR2 LQKENI. CDR3 protein: CASLDRASKGRYNEQFF. The DNA for the CDR3 is TGTGCCAGCCTGGACAGGGCCTCCAAGGGTAGATACAATGAGCAGTTCTTC.

The CDR3 reads CASKPIGRSYEQYF. CDR3 in DNA: TGCGCCAGCAAGCCTATTGGTCGCTCCTACGAGCAGTACTTC. V gene TRBV10-2 combines with J gene TRBJ2-7; no firm D call. The CDR3 sequence is 14 residues long. V lost 7 bases and J 0 bases, leaving 13 bases between the germline ends. CDR1 is WSHSY and CDR2 is SAAADI in the germline V gene.

The V call is TRBV11-3, the J call TRBJ2-3; the D is unclear. The CDR3 covers 15 residues. The germline V gene encodes CDR1 SGHNT and CDR2 YENEEA. The V end was cut by 3 bases, the J end by 5 bases, with 15 bases between. This CDR3 reads CASSLGYSQIDTQYF. For the CDR3, the DNA is TGTGCCAGCAGCTTGGGTTACAGCCAGATAGATACGCAGTATTTT.

CDR3 amino acids: CASSLSPAVFYNEQFF. CDR3 nucleotides: TGTGCCAGCAGTTTATCCCCAGCGGTCTTTTACAATGAGCAGTTCTTC. This chain uses TRBV28 with TRBJ2-1, with D possibly TRBD2 on 5 matching bases. This CDR3 is built from 16 residues. V lost 1 base and J 4 bases, leaving 14 bases between the germline ends. The germline CDR1 and CDR2 sequences are MDHEN and SYDVKM.

The chain recombines TRBV27 with TRBJ1-5, with D perhaps matching TRBD1 (5 bases). The V and J ends lost 6 bases and 0 bases respectively, with 12 bases between them. CDR3 length: 15 amino acids. Looked up from germline, CDR1 is MNHEY and CDR2 is SMNVEV (reference sequence). Here the CDR3 reads CASSPRQTSNQPQHF. The CDR3, as DNA: TGTGCCAGCAGCCCGAGACAGACTAGCAATCAGCCCCAGCATTTT.

The chain links TRBV18 to TRBJ2-3; D uncertain. The ends were cut back, 3 bases at V and 3 bases at J, with 7 bases in the middle. Germline V gene data show CDR1 as KGHSH and CDR2 as LQKENI. The length of the CDR3 is 13 residues. DNA of the CDR3: TGTGCCAGCTCACCGGTGGCAACAGATACGCAGTATTTT. Amino acid sequence: CASSPVATDTQYF. Complete variable domain (other parts from reference TRBV18 and TRBJ2-3): NAGVMQNPRHLVRRRGQEARLRCSPMKGHSHVYWYRQLPEEGLKFMVYLQKENIIDESGMPKERFSAEFPKEGPSILRIQQVVRGDSAAYFCASSPVATDTQYFGPGTRLTVL.